The text below deals with one T cell receptor (beta chain). The antigen is unknown. CDR1 and CDR2 (germline): WNHNN, SYGVQD (reference sequence). Trimming took off 7 bases at V and 1 base at J, with 14 bases between the two ends. This CDR3 has 16 residues. Data came from immunoSEQ multiplex PCR; TCRdb stores just in-frame clones and leaves some out. The sample includes 55,000 to 80,000 clones, about 90% seen only once; the top ten take 5.2%. The sample belongs to a study of OX40 agonist ivuxolimab in advanced cancers. Turning to the study itself: A mean age of roughly 66 years, range about 20 to 85, was recorded, and approximately 79% were male. Checkpoint inhibitors had been given previously to 40% of patients. Whole-study findings and limits: Relative to CD4+ cells, CD8+ T cells on average had more expanded clones.

Source: CD4+ or CD8+ T cells sorted from blood, taken in a trial of the OX40 agonist ivuxolimab. The V and J genes are TRBV10-1 and TRBJ2-6, with a weak D call TRBD1 (5 bases). The clonotype was recovered from an adult with an advanced solid tumor such as melanoma, head and neck, liver or kidney cancer. CDR3 region: CASTELRASGANVLTF. The CDR3 DNA is TGCGCCAGCACCGAGCTCAGGGCGTCTGGGGCCAACGTCCTGACTTTC.